The rows below give T cell receptor beta chains drawn from one sample of a study of blood T cell repertoires in COVID-19. Here immunoSEQ multiplex PCR was the method, and the copy in TCRdb shows in-frame clones only, minus some. The data contain about 210,000 clones, roughly four fifths of them seen just once; the ten biggest clones take up roughly 8.7%. The sequencing input was PBMCs or T cells enriched from blood (not recorded which). These receptors all come from a man aged 35 to 55 who had recovered from COVID-19. Each CDR3 is given with its conserved first and last residue. Size is omitted from some rows. Given values are once, few, many or a class for expanded clones.

j_call: TRBJ2-7
v_call: TRBV6-5
cdr3_length: 13
clone_size: -
cdr3_aa: CASFGGAYYEQYF

j_call: TRBJ1-6
v_call: TRBV28
cdr3_length: 13
clone_size: -
cdr3_aa: CASHQQLNSPLHF

j_call: TRBJ1-3
v_call: TRBV4-1
cdr3_length: 13
clone_size: -
cdr3_aa: CASSQGTGNTIYF

j_call: TRBJ2-7
v_call: TRBV18
cdr3_length: 15
clone_size: -
cdr3_aa: CASSRRGTGAEEQYF

j_call: TRBJ1-1
v_call: TRBV28
cdr3_length: 13
clone_size: -
cdr3_aa: CASSLGGAPEAFF

j_call: TRBJ2-3
v_call: TRBV1
cdr3_length: 19
clone_size: -
cdr3_aa: CTSSPGCSSRTGNADTQYF

j_call: TRBJ2-7
v_call: TRBV2
cdr3_length: 18
clone_size: -
cdr3_aa: CASRVLAGGNTEAYEQYF

j_call: TRBJ1-2
v_call: TRBV3-1/TRBV3-2
cdr3_length: 14
clone_size: -
cdr3_aa: CASSRSDRRDGYTF

j_call: TRBJ2-7
v_call: TRBV11-3
cdr3_length: 15
clone_size: -
cdr3_aa: CASSGLAGNIHEQYF

j_call: TRBJ2-3
v_call: TRBV30
cdr3_length: 15
clone_size: -
cdr3_aa: CAWSVGGRTSDTQYF

j_call: TRBJ2-7
v_call: TRBV5-1
cdr3_length: 15
clone_size: -
cdr3_aa: CASSHGTGGLAGRNF

j_call: TRBJ1-6
v_call: TRBV30
cdr3_length: 14
clone_size: once
cdr3_aa: CAWSSQGNNSPLHF

j_call: TRBJ1-5
v_call: TRBV7-7
cdr3_length: 18
clone_size: -
cdr3_aa: CASSFQRGLGAQCQPQHF

j_call: TRBJ1-1
v_call: TRBV19
cdr3_length: 14
clone_size: -
cdr3_aa: CASIFRGMNTEAFF

j_call: TRBJ2-7
v_call: TRBV5-1
cdr3_length: 18
clone_size: -
cdr3_aa: CASSLRLAGGRSGYEQYF

j_call: TRBJ2-2
v_call: TRBV5-1
cdr3_length: 15
clone_size: -
cdr3_aa: CASSLQGQETGELFF

j_call: TRBJ1-4
v_call: TRBV7-9
cdr3_length: 15
clone_size: -
cdr3_aa: CASSLQGRANEKLFF

j_call: TRBJ2-3
v_call: TRBV7-3
cdr3_length: 18
clone_size: -
cdr3_aa: CASSLSRPRDTNTDTQYF

j_call: TRBJ2-5
v_call: TRBV29-1
cdr3_length: 15
clone_size: -
cdr3_aa: CSVDGRDRFQETQYF

j_call: TRBJ1-6
v_call: TRBV12-3/TRBV12-4
cdr3_length: 13
clone_size: -
cdr3_aa: CASSPGGKSPLHF

j_call: TRBJ1-1
v_call: TRBV7-9
cdr3_length: 15
clone_size: -
cdr3_aa: CASSVGESMNTEAFF

j_call: TRBJ2-1
v_call: TRBV5-1
cdr3_length: 12
clone_size: -
cdr3_aa: CASSLVLVEQFF

j_call: TRBJ1-5
v_call: TRBV3-1/TRBV3-2
cdr3_length: 15
clone_size: -
cdr3_aa: CASSQGGGGSQPQHF

j_call: TRBJ1-4
v_call: TRBV25-1
cdr3_length: 14
clone_size: -
cdr3_aa: CASSEQGENEKLFF

j_call: TRBJ2-3
v_call: TRBV19
cdr3_length: 14
clone_size: -
cdr3_aa: CASNRGALTDTQYF

j_call: TRBJ2-7
v_call: TRBV7-9
cdr3_length: 14
clone_size: -
cdr3_aa: CASRDVGRDYEQYF

j_call: TRBJ1-1
v_call: TRBV11-2
cdr3_length: 17
clone_size: -
cdr3_aa: CASSLDRGGRTGTEAFF

j_call: TRBJ1-2
v_call: TRBV2
cdr3_length: 16
clone_size: -
cdr3_aa: CASSISGTGGYYGYTF

j_call: TRBJ2-6
v_call: TRBV5-4
cdr3_length: 15
clone_size: -
cdr3_aa: CASSLDRALANVLTF

j_call: TRBJ2-5
v_call: TRBV6-1
cdr3_length: 19
clone_size: -
cdr3_aa: CASSVRDRVGQAYQETQYF

j_call: TRBJ2-1
v_call: TRBV9
cdr3_length: 14
clone_size: -
cdr3_aa: CASSVMGQANEQFF

j_call: TRBJ2-3
v_call: TRBV5-1
cdr3_length: 18
clone_size: -
cdr3_aa: CASSLEGGVQGSVRRKYF

j_call: TRBJ1-1
v_call: TRBV28
cdr3_length: 15
clone_size: -
cdr3_aa: CASTLLRGWNTEAFF

j_call: TRBJ1-2
v_call: TRBV20-1
cdr3_length: 11
clone_size: -
cdr3_aa: CSARLSYGYTF

j_call: TRBJ1-4
v_call: TRBV5-6
cdr3_length: 15
clone_size: few
cdr3_aa: CASSPRQAGIEKLFF

j_call: TRBJ2-5
v_call: TRBV3-1/TRBV3-2
cdr3_length: 16
clone_size: -
cdr3_aa: CASSHLNTGSGKTQYF

j_call: TRBJ1-3
v_call: TRBV7-3
cdr3_length: 14
clone_size: -
cdr3_aa: CASSLTGSGNTIYF

j_call: TRBJ1-6
v_call: TRBV9
cdr3_length: 14
clone_size: -
cdr3_aa: CASSVEGRGSPLHF

j_call: TRBJ1-2
v_call: TRBV2
cdr3_length: 11
clone_size: -
cdr3_aa: CASKLNYGYTF

j_call: TRBJ1-2
v_call: TRBV7-3
cdr3_length: 13
clone_size: -
cdr3_aa: CASSFRQGDGYTF